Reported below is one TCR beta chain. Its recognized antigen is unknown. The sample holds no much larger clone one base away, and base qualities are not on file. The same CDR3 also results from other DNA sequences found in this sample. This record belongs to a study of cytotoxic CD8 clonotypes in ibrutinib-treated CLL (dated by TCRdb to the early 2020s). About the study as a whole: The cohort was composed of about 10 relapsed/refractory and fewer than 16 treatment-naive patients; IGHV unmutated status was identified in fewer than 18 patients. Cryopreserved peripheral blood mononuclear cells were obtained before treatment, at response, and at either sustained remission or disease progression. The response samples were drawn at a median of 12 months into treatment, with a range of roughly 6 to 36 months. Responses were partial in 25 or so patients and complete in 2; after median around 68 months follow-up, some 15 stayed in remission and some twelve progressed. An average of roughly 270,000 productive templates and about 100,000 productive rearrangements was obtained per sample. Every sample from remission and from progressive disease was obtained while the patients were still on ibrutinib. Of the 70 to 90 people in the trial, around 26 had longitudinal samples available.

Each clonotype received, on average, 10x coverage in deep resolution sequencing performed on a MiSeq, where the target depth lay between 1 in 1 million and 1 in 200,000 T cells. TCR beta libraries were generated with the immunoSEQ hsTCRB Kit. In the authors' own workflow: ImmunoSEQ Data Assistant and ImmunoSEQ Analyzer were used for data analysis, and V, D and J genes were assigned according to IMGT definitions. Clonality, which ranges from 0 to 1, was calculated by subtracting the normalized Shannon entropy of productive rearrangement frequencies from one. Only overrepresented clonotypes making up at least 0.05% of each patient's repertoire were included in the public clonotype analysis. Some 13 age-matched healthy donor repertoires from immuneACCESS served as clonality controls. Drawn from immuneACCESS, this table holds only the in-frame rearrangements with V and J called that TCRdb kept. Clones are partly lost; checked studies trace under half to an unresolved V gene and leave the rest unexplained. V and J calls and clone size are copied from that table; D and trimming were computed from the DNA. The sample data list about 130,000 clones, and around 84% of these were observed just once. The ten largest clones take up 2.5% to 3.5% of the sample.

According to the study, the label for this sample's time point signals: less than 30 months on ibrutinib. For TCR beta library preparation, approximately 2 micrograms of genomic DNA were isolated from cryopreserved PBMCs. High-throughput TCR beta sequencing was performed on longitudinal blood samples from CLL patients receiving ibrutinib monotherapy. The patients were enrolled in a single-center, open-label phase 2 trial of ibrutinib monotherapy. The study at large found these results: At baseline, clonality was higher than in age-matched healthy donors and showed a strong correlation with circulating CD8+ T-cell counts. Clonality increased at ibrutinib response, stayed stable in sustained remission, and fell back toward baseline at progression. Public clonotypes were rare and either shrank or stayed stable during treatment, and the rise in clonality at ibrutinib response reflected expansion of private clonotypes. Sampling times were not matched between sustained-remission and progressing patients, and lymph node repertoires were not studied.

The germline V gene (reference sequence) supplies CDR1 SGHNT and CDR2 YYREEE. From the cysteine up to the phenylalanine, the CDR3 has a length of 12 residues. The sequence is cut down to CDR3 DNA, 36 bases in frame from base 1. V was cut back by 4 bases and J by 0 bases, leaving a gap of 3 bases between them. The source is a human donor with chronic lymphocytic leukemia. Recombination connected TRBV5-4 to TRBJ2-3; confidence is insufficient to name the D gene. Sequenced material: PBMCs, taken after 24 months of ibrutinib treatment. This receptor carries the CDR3 CASSPSTDTQYF. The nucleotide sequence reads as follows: TGTGCCAGCAGCCCTAGCACAGATACGCAGTATTTT.